This entry concerns a single TCR beta chain. The data originate from a study of blood T cell repertoires in COVID-19. Data came from immunoSEQ multiplex PCR; TCRdb stores just in-frame clones and leaves some out. The table records tens of thousands of clones, around three quarters of them present only once. The ends lost 4 bases at V and 2 bases at J; junction bases unmatched: 5. Germline CDR1 is GTSNPN and CDR2 is SVGIG (reference sequence). The CDR3 consists of 15 residues. The sequenced sample was peripheral blood. The rearrangement links TRBV30 to TRBJ2-2; the match to TRBD1 covers 9 bases. This sequence originates from a man aged 45-65 years with active or convalescent COVID-19. CDR3 sequence: CAWMAGQGNTGELFF. CDR3 sequence (DNA): TGTGCCTGGATGGCGGGACAGGGAAACACCGGGGAGCTGTTTTTT. The complete variable domain, with remaining parts taken from reference TRBV30 and TRBJ2-2, reads SQTIHQWPATLVQPVGSPLSLECTVEGTSNPNLYWYRQAAGRGLQLLFYSVGIGQISSEVPQNLSASRPQDRQFILSSKKLLLSDSGFYLCAWMAGQGNTGELFFGEGSRLTVL.